Below, 15 T cell receptor beta chains from the same sample are listed, as sequenced in a study of cytomegalovirus exposure and HLA in healthy donors. Primers included in the PCR were 60 Vbeta and 13 Jbeta primers. Method: immunoSEQ multiplex PCR; TCRdb's copy keeps in-frame clones and lacks some. Its table records just over 150,000 clones. Source material: PBMCs. These receptors were obtained from a woman in her sixties or seventies in good health and CMV-seronegative.

The rearrangement joins TRBV6-1 to TRBJ2-7; TRBD1 aligns across 9 bases. V dropped 5 bases and J dropped 5; count of bases not matched to a gene: 10. Germline V gene sequence: CDR1 MNHNS, CDR2 SASEGT. This CDR3 contains 15 residues. CDR3 sequence: CASSSSGTGSHEQYF. Written as DNA, the CDR3 is TGTGCCAGCAGTAGTTCCGGGACAGGGAGCCACGAGCAGTACTTC.

V usage is TRBV9 and J usage is TRBJ2-2, with D maybe TRBD2 (6 bases). Between the trimmed V and J ends, which lost 4 bases and 4 bases, there was a span of 14 bases. The CDR3 runs 15 residues. Germline CDR1 SGDLS, CDR2 YYNGEE. The CDR3 sequence: CASSYGGPSTGELFF. CDR3 bases: TGTGCCAGCAGCTACGGGGGACCGAGCACCGGGGAGCTGTTTTTT.

The chain combines TRBV19 with TRBJ2-7; the match to TRBD2 covers 12 bases. This CDR3 spans 15 amino acids. CDR1 and CDR2 (germline): LNHDA, SQIVND (reference sequence). Unmatched junction bases numbered 7, after V lost 3 bases and J lost 7 bases. The CDR3 protein is CASSMMTSGSQEQYF. The DNA for the CDR3 is TGTGCCAGTAGTATGATGACTAGCGGGAGTCAAGAGCAGTACTTC.

The genes are TRBV27 and TRBJ2-2, with unresolved D. V was cut by 6 bases and J by 2 bases, with 19 bases left in between. Looked up from germline, CDR1 is MNHEY and CDR2 is SMNVEV (reference sequence). The CDR3 has 17 amino acids. CDR3 nucleotide sequence: TGTGCCAGCAGCCTCCGGCCGGGTACTATTAACACCGGGGAGCTGTTTTTT. Its translation: CASSLRPGTINTGELFF.

The chain combines TRBV4-3 with TRBJ2-5; a possible D gene is TRBD2 (6 bases). Trimming removed 1 base from V and 5 bases from J, with 17 bases in between. This CDR3 is 16 amino acids long. The germline gives CDR1 LGHNA, CDR2 YSLEER. CDR3 sequence: CASSQVLSGDGETQYF. The CDR3 bases are TGCGCCAGCAGCCAAGTGTTATCGGGGGATGGGGAGACCCAGTACTTC.

The chain couples TRBV7-6 to TRBJ2-7; the match to TRBD2 covers 8 bases. Germline V CDR1 and CDR2: SGHVS, FNYEAQ. The CDR3 covers 15 residues. The trim removed 1 base at V and 3 bases at J, leaving 5 bases unmatched. The CDR3 coding sequence is TGTGCCAGCAGCTTAGAACGGGGGGGTTACTACGAGCAGTACTTC. The encoded protein is CASSLERGGYYEQYF.

V gene TRBV6-5 combines with J gene TRBJ1-2; 12 bases line up with TRBD1. Germline CDR1 and CDR2: MNHEY and SVGAGI. The CDR3 has 15 residues. The V gene end was trimmed by 6 bases and the J gene end by 6 bases; junction bases not matched to a gene: 8. CDR3 region: CASRGGQGARNGYTF. The CDR3, as DNA: TGTGCCAGCAGGGGGGGACAGGGGGCGCGGAATGGCTACACCTTC.

This rearrangement joins TRBV4-3 to TRBJ2-3; 8 nucleotides agree with TRBD1. Losses at the gene ends were 1 base for V and 4 bases for J; bases not matched to a gene: 7. Germline V gene sequence: CDR1 LGHNA, CDR2 YSLEER. The CDR3 has 16 amino acids. CDR3 DNA: TGCGCCAGCAGCCAAGGACAGGGGTTGGTGTCAGATACGCAGTATTTT. It specifies CASSQGQGLVSDTQYF.

The chain joins TRBV5-4 to TRBJ2-1; 10 bases line up with TRBD2. The CDR3 loop spans 15 amino acids. Germline V CDR1 and CDR2: SGHNT, YYREEE (reference sequence). After removal of 4 bases from V and 5 bases from J, the junction contained 6 bases not matched to a gene. CDR3: CASSLRTSGNNEQFF. For the CDR3, the DNA is TGTGCCAGCAGCCTCCGGACTAGCGGAAACAATGAGCAGTTCTTC.

V usage is TRBV5-5 and J usage is TRBJ1-1; 7 positions match TRBD1. Germline CDR1 SGHKS, CDR2 YYEKEE (reference sequence). V shed 5 bases, J shed 4 bases, and the junction held 11 bases outside the gene matches. This CDR3 contains 15 residues. DNA of the CDR3: TGTGCCAGCAGTTCAGTGACAGGGCCGGGCACTGAAGCTTTCTTT. Protein sequence: CASSSVTGPGTEAFF.

This sequence joins TRBV5-1 and TRBJ2-7, with TRBD2 identical over 14 bases. Germline V gene lookup returns CDR1 SGHRS and CDR2 YFSETQ. The CDR3 loop spans 16 amino acids. V gave up 3 bases and J gave up 0 bases; unmatched junction bases: 2. The CDR3 loop reads CASSSTSGRASYEQYF. CDR3 bases: TGCGCCAGCAGCTCGACTAGCGGGAGGGCCTCCTACGAGCAGTACTTC.

The CDR3 DNA reads TGTGCCAGTATTCTTCTTCGTGACAGCCCCTACGAGCAGTACTTC. Amino acid sequence: CASILLRDSPYEQYF. The J gene is TRBJ2-7, the V gene TRBV14; perhaps TRBD1 as D (5 bases). The CDR3 consists of 15 residues. Germline values: CDR1 SGHDN, CDR2 FVKESK. V was pared by 9 bases and J by 2 bases, with 20 bases between.

This sequence joins TRBV5-1 and TRBJ1-1; a possible D gene is TRBD1 (5 bases). Germline assignment: CDR1 SGHRS and CDR2 YFSETQ. The CDR3 has 14 amino acids. The V and J ends lost 4 bases and 5 bases respectively, with 15 bases between them. The CDR3 loop reads CASSHTPGVTEAFF. CDR3 coding DNA: TGCGCCAGCAGCCACACTCCGGGGGTGACTGAAGCTTTCTTT.

The chain combines TRBV30 with TRBJ1-2; D remains ambiguous. CDR1 and CDR2 (germline): GTSNPN, SVGIG (reference sequence). This CDR3 spans 14 amino acids. V was pared by 3 bases and J by 3 bases, with 14 bases between. CDR3 amino acids: CAWSVGFHDYGYTF. CDR3 bases: TGTGCCTGGAGCGTTGGCTTTCATGACTATGGCTACACCTTC. The variable domain in full, with the rest retrieved from reference TRBV30 and TRBJ1-2, is SQTIHQWPATLVQPVGSPLSLECTVEGTSNPNLYWYRQAAGRGLQLLFYSVGIGQISSEVPQNLSASRPQDRQFILSSKKLLLSDSGFYLCAWSVGFHDYGYTFGSGTRLTVV.

The V gene is TRBV6-1, the J gene TRBJ1-5, with TRBD1 matching 9 bases. The CDR3 runs 16 residues. Germline V gene lookup returns CDR1 MNHNS and CDR2 SASEGT. J lost 0 bases, V lost 4 bases, and 4 bases had no gene match. The CDR3 region is CASSGGQGYSNQPQHF. CDR3 coding DNA: TGTGCCAGCAGTGGGGGACAGGGCTATAGCAATCAGCCCCAGCATTTT.